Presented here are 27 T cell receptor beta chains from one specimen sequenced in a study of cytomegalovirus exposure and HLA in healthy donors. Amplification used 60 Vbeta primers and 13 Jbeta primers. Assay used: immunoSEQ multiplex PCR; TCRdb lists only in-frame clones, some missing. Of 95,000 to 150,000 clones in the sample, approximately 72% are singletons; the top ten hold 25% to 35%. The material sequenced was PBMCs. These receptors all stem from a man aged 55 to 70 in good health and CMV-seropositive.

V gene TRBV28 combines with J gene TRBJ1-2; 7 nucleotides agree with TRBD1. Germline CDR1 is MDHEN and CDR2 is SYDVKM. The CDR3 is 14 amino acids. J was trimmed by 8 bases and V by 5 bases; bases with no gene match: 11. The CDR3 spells CASSEGGEVWGYTF. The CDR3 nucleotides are TGTGCCAGCAGTGAAGGGGGCGAGGTTTGGGGCTACACCTTC.

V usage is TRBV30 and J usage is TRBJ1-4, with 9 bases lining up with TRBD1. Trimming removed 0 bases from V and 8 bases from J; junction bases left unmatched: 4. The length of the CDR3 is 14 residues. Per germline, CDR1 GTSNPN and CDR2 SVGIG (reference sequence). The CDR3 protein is CAWSVPGTGEKLFF. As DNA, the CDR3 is TGTGCCTGGAGTGTACCTGGGACAGGGGAAAAACTGTTTTTT.

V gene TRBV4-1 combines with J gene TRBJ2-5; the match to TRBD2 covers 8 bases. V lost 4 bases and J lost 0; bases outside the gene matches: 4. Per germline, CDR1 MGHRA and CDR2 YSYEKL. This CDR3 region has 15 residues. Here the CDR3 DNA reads TGCGCCAGCAGCCCTTCGGGGGGGTACCAAGAGACCCAGTACTTC. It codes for CASSPSGGYQETQYF.

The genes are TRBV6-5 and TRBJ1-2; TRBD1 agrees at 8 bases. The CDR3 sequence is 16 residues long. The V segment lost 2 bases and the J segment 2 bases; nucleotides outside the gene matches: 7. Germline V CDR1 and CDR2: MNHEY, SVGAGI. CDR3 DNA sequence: TGTGCCAGCAGTTACCCAACCGGACAGGGCAACTATGGCTACACCTTC. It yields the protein CASSYPTGQGNYGYTF.

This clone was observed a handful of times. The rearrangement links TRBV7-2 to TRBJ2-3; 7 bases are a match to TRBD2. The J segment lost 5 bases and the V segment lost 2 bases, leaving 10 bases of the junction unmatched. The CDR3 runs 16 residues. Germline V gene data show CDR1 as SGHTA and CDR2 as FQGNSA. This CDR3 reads CASSLKRLGRGDTQYF. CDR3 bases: TGTGCCAGCAGCTTAAAACGACTAGGGAGGGGAGATACGCAGTATTTT.

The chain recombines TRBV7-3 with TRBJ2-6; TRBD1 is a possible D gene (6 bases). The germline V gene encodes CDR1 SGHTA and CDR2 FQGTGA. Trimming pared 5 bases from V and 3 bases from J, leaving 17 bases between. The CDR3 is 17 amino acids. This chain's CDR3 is CASSPRQGQGGANVLTF. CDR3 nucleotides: TGTGCCAGCAGCCCCCGCCAGGGGCAAGGTGGGGCCAACGTCCTGACTTTC.

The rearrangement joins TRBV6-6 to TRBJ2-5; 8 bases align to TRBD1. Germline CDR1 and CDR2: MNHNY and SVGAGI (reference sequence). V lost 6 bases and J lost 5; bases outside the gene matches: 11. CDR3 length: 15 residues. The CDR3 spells CASSLGQGMGETQYF. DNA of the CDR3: TGTGCCAGCAGCCTCGGACAGGGAATGGGCGAGACCCAGTACTTC.

The CDR3 nucleotides are TGTGCCAGCACCAGTCCTGGGGGCGCCTCCGGGGAGCTGTTTTTT. It specifies CASTSPGGASGELFF. This chain links TRBV5-4 with TRBJ2-2; weak D call: TRBD1 (6 bases). The CDR3 spans 15 residues. Germline lookup yields CDR1 SGHNT and CDR2 YYREEE (reference sequence). V was pared by 6 bases and J by 6 bases, with 18 bases between.

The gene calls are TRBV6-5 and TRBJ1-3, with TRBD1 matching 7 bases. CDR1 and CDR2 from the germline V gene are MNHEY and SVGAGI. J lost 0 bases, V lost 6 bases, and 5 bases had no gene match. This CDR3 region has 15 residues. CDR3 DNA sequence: TGTGCCAGCAGGGCTAACAGGGGCTCTGGAAACACCATATATTTT. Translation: CASRANRGSGNTIYF.

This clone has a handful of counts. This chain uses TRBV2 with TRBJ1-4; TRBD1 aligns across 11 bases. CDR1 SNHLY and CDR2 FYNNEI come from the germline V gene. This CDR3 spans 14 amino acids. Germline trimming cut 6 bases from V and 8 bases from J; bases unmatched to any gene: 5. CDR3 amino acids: CASRGQGEREKLFF. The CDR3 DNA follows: TGTGCCAGCAGGGGACAGGGGGAACGAGAAAAACTGTTTTTT.

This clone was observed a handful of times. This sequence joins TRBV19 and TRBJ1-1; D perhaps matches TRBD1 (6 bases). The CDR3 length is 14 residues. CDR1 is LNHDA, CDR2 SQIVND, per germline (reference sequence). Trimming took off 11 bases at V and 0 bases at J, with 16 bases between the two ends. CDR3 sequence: CASRTDHMNTEAFF. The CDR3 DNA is TGTGCCTCCAGGACAGATCACATGAACACTGAAGCTTTCTTT.

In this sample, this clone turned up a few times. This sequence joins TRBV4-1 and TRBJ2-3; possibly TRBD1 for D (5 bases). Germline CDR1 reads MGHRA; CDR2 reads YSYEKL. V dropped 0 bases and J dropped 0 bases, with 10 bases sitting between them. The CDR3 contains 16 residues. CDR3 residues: CASSQDGAPSTDTQYF. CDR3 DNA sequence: TGCGCCAGCAGCCAAGATGGGGCCCCGAGCACAGATACGCAGTATTTT.

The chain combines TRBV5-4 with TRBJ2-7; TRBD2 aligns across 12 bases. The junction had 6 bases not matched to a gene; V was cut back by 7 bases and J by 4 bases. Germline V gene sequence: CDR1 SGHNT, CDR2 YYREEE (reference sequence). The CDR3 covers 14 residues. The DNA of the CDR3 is TGTGCCAGCCCGGGACTAGCGGGCGGATACGAGCAGTACTTC. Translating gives CASPGLAGGYEQYF.

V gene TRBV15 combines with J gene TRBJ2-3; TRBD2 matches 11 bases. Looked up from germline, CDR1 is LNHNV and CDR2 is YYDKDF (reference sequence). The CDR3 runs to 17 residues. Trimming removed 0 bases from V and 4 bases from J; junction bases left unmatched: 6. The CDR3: CATSRDYLAGGSDTQYF. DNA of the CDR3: TGTGCCACCAGCAGAGATTATTTAGCGGGAGGGTCAGATACGCAGTATTTT.

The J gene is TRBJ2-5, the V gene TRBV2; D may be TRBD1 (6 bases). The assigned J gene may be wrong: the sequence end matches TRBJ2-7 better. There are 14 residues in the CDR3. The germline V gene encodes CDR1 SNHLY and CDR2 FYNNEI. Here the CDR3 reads CASSEGARAYEQYF. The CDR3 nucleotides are TGTGCCAGCAGTGAGGGGGCCCGCGCCTACGAGCAGTACTTC.

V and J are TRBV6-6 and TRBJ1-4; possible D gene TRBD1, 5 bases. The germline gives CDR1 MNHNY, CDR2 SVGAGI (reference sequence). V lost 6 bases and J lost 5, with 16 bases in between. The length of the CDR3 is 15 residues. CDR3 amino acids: CASSAQGVTNEKLFF. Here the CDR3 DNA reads TGTGCCAGCAGCGCTCAAGGGGTAACCAATGAAAAACTGTTTTTT.

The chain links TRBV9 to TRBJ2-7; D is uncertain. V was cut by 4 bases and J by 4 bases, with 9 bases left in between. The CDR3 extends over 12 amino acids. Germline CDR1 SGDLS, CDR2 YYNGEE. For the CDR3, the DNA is TGTGCCAGCAGCCCCGACTTGTACGAGCAGTACTTC. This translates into CASSPDLYEQYF.

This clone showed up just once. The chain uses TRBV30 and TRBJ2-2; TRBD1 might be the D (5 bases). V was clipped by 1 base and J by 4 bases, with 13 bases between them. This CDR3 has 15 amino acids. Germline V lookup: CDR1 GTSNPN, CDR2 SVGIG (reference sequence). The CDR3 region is CAWSETALATGELFF. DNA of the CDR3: TGTGCCTGGAGTGAGACAGCCCTCGCCACCGGGGAGCTGTTTTTT.

CDR3 sequence (DNA): TGTGCCAGCAGGGAGGGACTAGCGGGAAGGAATGAGCAGTTCTTC. Residues: CASREGLAGRNEQFF. The rearrangement links TRBV2 to TRBJ2-1; 13 nucleotides agree with TRBD2. Per the germline V gene, CDR1 is SNHLY and CDR2 is FYNNEI. The trim removed 6 bases at V and 7 bases at J, leaving 6 bases unmatched. The CDR3 is 15 amino acids.

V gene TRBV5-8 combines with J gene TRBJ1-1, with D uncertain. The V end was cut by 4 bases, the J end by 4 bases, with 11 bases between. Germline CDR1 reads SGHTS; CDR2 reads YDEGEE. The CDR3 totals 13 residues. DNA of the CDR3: TGTGCCAGCAGCCCACCTATCGTCACTGAAGCTTTCTTT. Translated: CASSPPIVTEAFF. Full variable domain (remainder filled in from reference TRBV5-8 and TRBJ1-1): EAGVTQSPTHLIKTRGQQATLRCSPISGHTSVYWYQQALGLGLQFLLWYDEGEERNRGNFPPRFSGRQFPNYSSELNVNALELEDSALYLCASSPPIVTEAFFGQGTRLTVV.

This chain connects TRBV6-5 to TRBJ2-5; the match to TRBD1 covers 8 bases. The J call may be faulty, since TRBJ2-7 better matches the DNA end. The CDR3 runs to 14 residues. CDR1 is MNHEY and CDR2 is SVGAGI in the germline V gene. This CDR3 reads CASSYDRGPYEQYF. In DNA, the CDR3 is TGTGCCAGCAGTTACGACAGGGGACCCTACGAGCAGTACTTC.

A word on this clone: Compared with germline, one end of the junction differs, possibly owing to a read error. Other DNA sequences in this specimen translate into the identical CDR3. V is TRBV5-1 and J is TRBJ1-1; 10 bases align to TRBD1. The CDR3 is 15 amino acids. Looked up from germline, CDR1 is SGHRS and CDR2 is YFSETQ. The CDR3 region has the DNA TGCGCCAGCAGCCCACTGACAGGGGGCTTCTCTGAGGCTTTCTTT. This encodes CASSPLTGGFSEAFF. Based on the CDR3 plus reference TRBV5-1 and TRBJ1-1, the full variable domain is KAGVTQTPRYLIKTRGQQVTLSCSPISGHRSVSWYQQTPGQGLQFLFEYFSETQRNKGNFPGRFSGRQFSNSRSEMNVSTLELGDSALYLCASSPLTGGFSEAFFGQGTRLTVV.

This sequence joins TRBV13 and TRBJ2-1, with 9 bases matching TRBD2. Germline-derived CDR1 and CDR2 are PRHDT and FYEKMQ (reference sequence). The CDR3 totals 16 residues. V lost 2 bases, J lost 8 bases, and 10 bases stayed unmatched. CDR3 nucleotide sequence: TGTGCCAGCAGCTTAAGGGCGGGGGGGCTGGCGGATGAGCAGTTCTTC. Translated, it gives CASSLRAGGLADEQFF.

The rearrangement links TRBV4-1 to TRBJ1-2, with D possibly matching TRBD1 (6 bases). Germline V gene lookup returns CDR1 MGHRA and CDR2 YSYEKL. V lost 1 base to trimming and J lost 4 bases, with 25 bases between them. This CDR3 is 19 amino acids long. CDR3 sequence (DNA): TGCGCCAGCAGCCAAGTCTGGGGCTTCGCGGGGGGCGCCGTCTATGGCTACACCTTC. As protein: CASSQVWGFAGGAVYGYTF.

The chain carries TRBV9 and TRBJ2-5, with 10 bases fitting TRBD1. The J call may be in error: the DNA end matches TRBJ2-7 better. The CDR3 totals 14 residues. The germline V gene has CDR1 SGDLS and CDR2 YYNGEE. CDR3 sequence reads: CASSIRDRGYEQYF. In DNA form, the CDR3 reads TGTGCCAGCAGCATCCGGGACAGGGGCTACGAGCAGTACTTC.

The CDR3 DNA reads as TGTGCCAGCAGCTTAGTTTGGCGGGCCGAGGGGGCAGATACGCAGTATTTT. Residues: CASSLVWRAEGADTQYF. The genes are TRBV7-9 and TRBJ2-3; D might be TRBD1 (6 bases). The CDR3 spans 17 residues. Trimming left V 1 base short and J 4 bases short, with 18 bases between. Germline lookup yields CDR1 SEHNR and CDR2 FQNEAQ (reference sequence).

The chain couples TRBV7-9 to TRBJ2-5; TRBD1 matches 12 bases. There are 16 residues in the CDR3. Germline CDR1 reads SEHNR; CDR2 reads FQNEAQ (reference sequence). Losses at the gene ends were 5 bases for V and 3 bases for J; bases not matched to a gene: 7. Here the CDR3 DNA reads TGTGCCAGCAGCCGCCGGGGGACAGGGGGCGAAGAGACCCAGTACTTC. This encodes CASSRRGTGGEETQYF.